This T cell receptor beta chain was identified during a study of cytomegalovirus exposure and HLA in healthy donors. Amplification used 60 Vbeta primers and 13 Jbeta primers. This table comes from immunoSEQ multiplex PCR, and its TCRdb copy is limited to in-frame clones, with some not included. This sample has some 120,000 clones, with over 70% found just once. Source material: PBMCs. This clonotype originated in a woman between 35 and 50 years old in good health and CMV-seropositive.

CDR3 sequence reads: CAFKQGRAEAFF. The CDR3, as DNA: TGTGCCTTCAAACAGGGGCGGGCTGAAGCTTTCTTT. The V and J genes are TRBV30 and TRBJ1-1, with 7 bases aligning to TRBD1. V was pared by 7 bases and J by 6 bases, with 8 bases of the junction left unmatched. The CDR3 loop spans 12 amino acids. The germline gives CDR1 GTSNPN, CDR2 SVGIG (reference sequence).